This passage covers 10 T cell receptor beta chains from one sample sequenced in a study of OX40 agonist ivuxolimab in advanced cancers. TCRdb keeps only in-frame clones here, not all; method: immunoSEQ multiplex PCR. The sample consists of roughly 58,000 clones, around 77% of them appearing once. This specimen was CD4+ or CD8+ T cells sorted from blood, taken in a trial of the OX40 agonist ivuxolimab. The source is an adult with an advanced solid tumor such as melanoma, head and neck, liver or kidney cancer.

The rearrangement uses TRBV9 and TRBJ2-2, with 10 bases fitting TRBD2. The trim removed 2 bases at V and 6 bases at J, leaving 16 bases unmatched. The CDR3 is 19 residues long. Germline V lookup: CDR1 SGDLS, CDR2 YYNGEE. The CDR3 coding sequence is TGTGCCAGCAGCGTTAGCGGGGGGTTGTCCTCCCGAATGGCCGGGGAGCTGTTTTTT. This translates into CASSVSGGLSSRMAGELFF.

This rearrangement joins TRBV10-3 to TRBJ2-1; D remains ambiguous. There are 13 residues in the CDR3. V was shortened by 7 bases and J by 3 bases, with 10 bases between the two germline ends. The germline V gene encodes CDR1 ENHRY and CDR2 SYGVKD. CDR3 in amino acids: CAITRGIYNEQFF. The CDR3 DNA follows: TGTGCCATCACTCGCGGCATCTACAATGAGCAGTTCTTC.

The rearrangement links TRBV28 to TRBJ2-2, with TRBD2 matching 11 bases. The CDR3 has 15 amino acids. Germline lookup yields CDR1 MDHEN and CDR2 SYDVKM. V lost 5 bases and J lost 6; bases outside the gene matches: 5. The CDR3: CASSPGTSGAGELFF. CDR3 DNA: TGTGCCAGCAGTCCGGGGACTAGCGGCGCCGGGGAGCTGTTTTTT. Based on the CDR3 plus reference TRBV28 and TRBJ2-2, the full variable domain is DVKVTQSSRYLVKRTGEKVFLECVQDMDHENMFWYRQDPGLGLRLIYFSYDVKMKEKGDIPEGYSVSREKKERFSLILESASTNQTSMYLCASSPGTSGAGELFFGEGSRLTVL.

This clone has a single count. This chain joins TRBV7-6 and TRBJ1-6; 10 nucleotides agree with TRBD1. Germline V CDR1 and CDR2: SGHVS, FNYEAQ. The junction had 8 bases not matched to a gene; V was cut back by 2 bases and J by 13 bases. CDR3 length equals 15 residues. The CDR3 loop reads CASSLRGTGDGPLHF. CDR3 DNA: TGTGCCAGCAGCTTACGCGGGACAGGGGATGGCCCCCTCCACTTT.

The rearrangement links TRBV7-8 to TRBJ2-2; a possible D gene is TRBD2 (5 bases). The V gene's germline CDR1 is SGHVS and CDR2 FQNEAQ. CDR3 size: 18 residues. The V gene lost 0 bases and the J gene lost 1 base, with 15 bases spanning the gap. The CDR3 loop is CASSLAPLGLLNTGELFF. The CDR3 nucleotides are TGTGCCAGCAGCTTAGCGCCCCTTGGACTGCTGAACACCGGGGAGCTGTTTTTT. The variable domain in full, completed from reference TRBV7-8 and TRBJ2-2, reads GAGVSQSPRYKVAKRGQDVALRCDPISGHVSLFWYQQALGQGPEFLTYFQNEAQLDKSGLPSDRFFAERPEGSVSTLKIQRTQQEDSAVYLCASSLAPLGLLNTGELFFGEGSRLTVL.

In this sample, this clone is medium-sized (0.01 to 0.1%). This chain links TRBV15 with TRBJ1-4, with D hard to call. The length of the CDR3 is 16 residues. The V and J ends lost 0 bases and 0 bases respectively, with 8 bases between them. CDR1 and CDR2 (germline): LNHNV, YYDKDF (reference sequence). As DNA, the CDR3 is TGTGCCACCAGCAGAGACAAGTCTGCAACTAATGAAAAACTGTTTTTT. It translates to CATSRDKSATNEKLFF.

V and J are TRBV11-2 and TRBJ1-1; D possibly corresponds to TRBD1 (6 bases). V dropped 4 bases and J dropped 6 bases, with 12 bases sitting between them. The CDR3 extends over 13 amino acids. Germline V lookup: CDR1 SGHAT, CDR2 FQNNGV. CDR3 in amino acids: CASSSNRESEAFF. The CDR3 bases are TGTGCCAGCAGCTCTAACAGGGAATCTGAAGCTTTCTTT.

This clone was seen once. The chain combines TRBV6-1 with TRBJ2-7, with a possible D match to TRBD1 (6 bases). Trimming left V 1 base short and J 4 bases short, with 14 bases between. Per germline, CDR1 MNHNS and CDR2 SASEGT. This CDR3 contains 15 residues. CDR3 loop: CASSEEGGQTYEQYF. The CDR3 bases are TGTGCCAGCAGTGAAGAAGGCGGACAGACATACGAGCAGTACTTC.

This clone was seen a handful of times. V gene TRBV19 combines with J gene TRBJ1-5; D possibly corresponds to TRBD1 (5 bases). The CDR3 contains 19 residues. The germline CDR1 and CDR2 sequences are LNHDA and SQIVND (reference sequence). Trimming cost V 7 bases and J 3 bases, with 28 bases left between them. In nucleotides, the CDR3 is TGTGCCAGTACCCCGGGGCCGCTCATCGGTAAAAAGGCCAATCAGCCCCAGCATTTT. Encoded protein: CASTPGPLIGKKANQPQHF.

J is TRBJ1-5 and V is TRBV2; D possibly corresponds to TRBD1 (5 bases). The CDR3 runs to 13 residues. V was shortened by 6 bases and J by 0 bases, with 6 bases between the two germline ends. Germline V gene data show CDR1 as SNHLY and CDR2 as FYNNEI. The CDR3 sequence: CASRGDSNQPQHF. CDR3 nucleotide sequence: TGTGCCAGCAGGGGGGATAGCAATCAGCCCCAGCATTTT.